This TCR beta chain stems from a study of blood T cell repertoires in COVID-19. In the original analysis: Nucleated cell counts were estimated from reference gene primer amplification. Sequenced by immunoSEQ multiplex PCR; TCRdb stores in-frame clones only, minus some. V and J calls and clone size are as listed in that table; D and trimming were resolved from the DNA. Among roughly 250,000 clones listed, more than 75% were seen once. CDR3 length equals 19 residues. The germline CDR1 and CDR2 sequences are LGHDT and YNNKEL (reference sequence). Losses at the gene ends were 4 bases for V and 4 bases for J; bases not matched to a gene: 16. This clone was observed once.

The receptor was isolated from a woman aged 45-59 years with acute or convalescent COVID-19. The sample taken for sequencing was peripheral blood. J is TRBJ2-2 and V is TRBV3-1 (or the pseudogene TRBV3-2); 9 bases map to TRBD2. CDR3 loop: CASSPRLAGVSSGTGELFF. In DNA form, the CDR3 reads TGTGCCAGCAGCCCCCGGTTAGCGGGAGTTTCTTCGGGCACCGGGGAGCTGTTTTTT.